The 29 T cell receptor beta chains presented below share a single source sample, sequenced in a study of Ad26.COV2.S vaccination and SARS-CoV-2 variants (dated by TCRdb to the early 2020s). The sample's treatment or condition label, decoded: roughly 20 received Ad26.COV2.S at low or high dose, single or two shots; about 5 received placebo; per-sample allocation not given. For vaccine and placebo recipients, the sequenced repertoires came from samples collected on day 63 after the first injection. Receptors were amplified or captured by the immunoSEQ multiplex PCR assay. This immuneACCESS table, as held by TCRdb, lists in-frame sequences with V and J called but not all clones. Of the missing ones, under half trace to an unresolved V gene in checked studies; the others have no known cause. Counted in this sample were around 310,000 clones; approximately 87% of them appeared once. The ten top clones hold 4.5% to 5.5% of the sample.

Material: peripheral blood, obtained in a trial of Ad26.COV2.S vaccine versus placebo. These receptors originate from a person aged 18 to 59 who received the Ad26.COV2.S COVID-19 vaccine or a placebo.

This chain joins TRBV6-2 or TRBV6-3 and TRBJ2-1; 9 positions match TRBD2. The ends lost 6 bases at V and 4 bases at J; junction bases unmatched: 4. From germline, CDR1 is MNHEY and CDR2 SVGEGT. CDR3 length equals 14 residues. The chain's CDR3 is CASSLSGGYNEQFF. CDR3 sequence (DNA): TGTGCCAGCAGCCTTAGCGGGGGATACAATGAGCAGTTCTTC.

The rearrangement uses TRBV7-9 and TRBJ1-2; D is unresolved. The ends were cut back, 1 base at V and 1 base at J, with 10 bases in the middle. Germline V CDR1 and CDR2: SEHNR, FQNEAQ (reference sequence). The CDR3 loop spans 15 amino acids. CDR3 nucleotides: TGTGCCAGCAGCTTAGGTGGAGGTAGTAACTATGGCTACACCTTC. Translation gives CASSLGGGSNYGYTF.

The chain has TRBV7-2 and TRBJ2-2, with TRBD1 matching over 7 bases. The CDR3 has 15 amino acids. Germline V gene sequence: CDR1 SGHTA, CDR2 FQGNSA. Losses at the gene ends were 1 base for V and 7 bases for J; bases not matched to a gene: 6. CDR3 protein: CASSLEDRKGGELFF. The DNA of the CDR3 is TGTGCCAGCAGCTTAGAGGACAGGAAGGGCGGGGAGCTGTTTTTT.

The J gene is TRBJ2-4, the V gene TRBV7-2; D is unclear. Germline V CDR1 and CDR2: SGHTA, FQGNSA. The CDR3 is made up of 17 amino acids. The V end was cut by 4 bases, the J end by 0 bases, with 16 bases between. The CDR3 region has the DNA TGTGCCAGCAGCTCGGCCCGGGTTCGAGGAGCCAAAAACATTCAGTACTTC. It yields the protein CASSSARVRGAKNIQYF. The variable domain in full, with the rest retrieved from reference TRBV7-2 and TRBJ2-4, is GAGVSQSPSNKVTEKGKDVELRCDPISGHTALYWYRQSLGQGLEFLIYFQGNSAPDKSGLPSDRFSAERTGGSVSTLTIQRTQQEDSAVYLCASSSARVRGAKNIQYFGAGTRLSVL.

V is TRBV7-2 and J is TRBJ2-5, with D perhaps matching TRBD2 (5 bases). The germline V gene has CDR1 SGHTA and CDR2 FQGNSA. The CDR3 covers 14 residues. Trimming left V 3 bases short and J 1 base short, with 9 bases between. The CDR3 region has the DNA TGTGCCAGCAGCTTGACGGGATTCCAAGAGACCCAGTACTTC. Encoded protein: CASSLTGFQETQYF.

This clone appeared a single time. The rearrangement uses TRBV7-9 and TRBJ1-2; possibly TRBD1 for D (5 bases). Per germline, CDR1 SEHNR and CDR2 FQNEAQ (reference sequence). Trimming took off 2 bases at V and 4 bases at J, with 20 bases between the two ends. This CDR3 spans 17 amino acids. CDR3 sequence reads: CASSLKVKGTDLYGYTF. The CDR3 DNA follows: TGTGCCAGCAGCTTAAAAGTAAAAGGGACGGACCTCTATGGCTACACCTTC.

The V gene is TRBV19, the J gene TRBJ2-2; 8 bases are a match to TRBD1. V shed 5 bases and J 6 bases; nucleotides not matched to a gene: 8. Germline V lookup: CDR1 LNHDA, CDR2 SQIVND (reference sequence). CDR3 size: 15 residues. CDR3 nucleotide sequence: TGTGCCAGTAGTCTTCAATCGACAGGGGCCGGGGAGCTGTTTTTT. Translated, it gives CASSLQSTGAGELFF.

CDR3 nucleotide sequence: TGTGCCTGGACCCCGGGACAGGGTTTAAACACCATATATTTT. As protein: CAWTPGQGLNTIYF. The chain joins TRBV30 to TRBJ1-3; 9 bases are shared with TRBD1. Losses at the gene ends were 4 bases for V and 6 bases for J; bases not matched to a gene: 7. The CDR3 sequence is 14 residues long. The germline gives CDR1 GTSNPN, CDR2 SVGIG (reference sequence).

Only a few counts were recorded for this clone. The chain has TRBV15 and TRBJ2-1; D call uncertain. This CDR3 has 14 amino acids. CDR1 is LNHNV and CDR2 is YYDKDF in the germline V gene (reference sequence). Trimming took 0 bases from V and 6 from J, leaving 9 bases between them. Here the CDR3 reads CATSRDRTANEQFF. CDR3 bases: TGTGCCACCAGCAGAGATCGTACGGCCAATGAGCAGTTCTTC.

The rearrangement joins TRBV19 to TRBJ1-2; D is possibly TRBD1 (5 bases). V dropped 10 bases and J dropped 4 bases, with 16 bases sitting between them. Germline-derived CDR1 and CDR2 are LNHDA and SQIVND (reference sequence). The length of the CDR3 is 13 residues. In DNA, the CDR3 is TGTGCCACTCACTCAGCGGGGCTCTATGGCTACACCTTC. Residues: CATHSAGLYGYTF. Complete variable domain (other parts from reference TRBV19 and TRBJ1-2): DGGITQSPKYLFRKEGQNVTLSCEQNLNHDAMYWYRQDPGQGLRLIYYSQIVNDFQKGDIAEGYSVSREKKESFPLTVTSAQKNPTAFYLCATHSAGLYGYTFGSGTRLTVV.

This chain links TRBV19 with TRBJ1-1, with D possibly matching TRBD1 (6 bases). Germline V gives CDR1 LNHDA, CDR2 SQIVND (reference sequence). V lost 4 bases and J 6 bases, leaving 21 bases between the germline ends. This CDR3 is 16 amino acids long. Written as DNA, the CDR3 is TGTGCCAGTAGTACCTATTCGACAGGCCGTCGGGCTGAAGCTTTCTTT. Its translation: CASSTYSTGRRAEAFF. Full variable domain (outside the CDR3, taken from reference TRBV19 and TRBJ1-1): DGGITQSPKYLFRKEGQNVTLSCEQNLNHDAMYWYRQDPGQGLRLIYYSQIVNDFQKGDIAEGYSVSREKKESFPLTVTSAQKNPTAFYLCASSTYSTGRRAEAFFGQGTRLTVV.

V usage is TRBV5-1 and J usage is TRBJ1-1, with D perhaps matching TRBD1 (5 bases). Looked up from germline, CDR1 is SGHRS and CDR2 is YFSETQ. CDR3 length equals 13 residues. The germline V and J ends were trimmed by 4 bases and 5 bases, with 12 bases remaining between them. CDR3 in amino acids: CASSPLGGTEAFF. CDR3 coding DNA: TGCGCCAGCAGCCCTTTGGGGGGTACTGAAGCTTTCTTT.

The table lists this clone with a few counts. The chain combines TRBV7-9 with TRBJ1-1; D perhaps matches TRBD1 (5 bases). The germline V gene has CDR1 SEHNR and CDR2 FQNEAQ (reference sequence). The CDR3 contains 14 residues. Trimming shortened V by 0 bases and J by 8 bases, and 13 bases separated the two germline ends. CDR3 amino acids: CASSLAADSSEAFF. CDR3 DNA: TGTGCCAGCAGCTTAGCCGCAGACAGTAGCGAAGCTTTCTTT.

The J gene is TRBJ2-5, the V gene TRBV11-3, with 11 positions matching TRBD2. The CDR3 has 17 residues. The trim removed 5 bases at V and 2 bases at J, leaving 10 bases unmatched. CDR1 and CDR2 from the germline V gene are SGHNT and YENEEA. CDR3 nucleotides: TGTGCCAGCAGCCGAGGGGGAGCTAGCGGGGGGCAAGAGACCCAGTACTTC. It encodes CASSRGGASGGQETQYF. The complete variable domain, with remaining parts taken from reference TRBV11-3 and TRBJ2-5, reads EAGVVQSPRYKIIEKKQPVAFWCNPISGHNTLYWYLQNLGQGPELLIRYENEEAVDDSQLPKDRFSAERLKGVDSTLKIQPAELGDSAVYLCASSRGGASGGQETQYFGPGTRLLVL.

This chain uses TRBV25-1 with TRBJ2-2; TRBD2 matches at 8 bases. Germline V gene sequence: CDR1 MGHDK, CDR2 SYGVNS. With V trimmed by 1 base and J by 7 bases, 14 bases remained unmatched. The CDR3 is 18 amino acids. CDR3 bases: TGTGCCAGCAGTGAATCAGGGATCGGAAGCGGGAGTATCGGGGAGCTGTTTTTT. It codes for CASSESGIGSGSIGELFF.

The chain's CDR3 is CVSSDSSSPYEQYV. The CDR3 DNA sequence: TGTGTCTCATCGGACTCCTCCTCACCCTACGAGCAGTACGTC. The V call is TRBV6-5, the J call TRBJ2-7, with D perhaps TRBD2 (5 bases). Per germline, CDR1 MNHEY and CDR2 SVGAGI. This CDR3 contains 14 residues.

The chain is built from TRBV5-1 and TRBJ1-1, with D uncertain. V was shortened by 0 bases and J by 0 bases, with 6 bases between the two germline ends. The germline V gene encodes CDR1 SGHRS and CDR2 YFSETQ. The length of the CDR3 is 14 residues. CDR3 protein: CASSLDRMNTEAFF. DNA of the CDR3: TGCGCCAGCAGCTTGGATAGGATGAACACTGAAGCTTTCTTT. Full variable domain (missing parts from reference TRBV5-1 and TRBJ1-1): KAGVTQTPRYLIKTRGQQVTLSCSPISGHRSVSWYQQTPGQGLQFLFEYFSETQRNKGNFPGRFSGRQFSNSRSEMNVSTLELGDSALYLCASSLDRMNTEAFFGQGTRLTVV.

The V and J genes are TRBV5-1 and TRBJ2-7, with 7 bases that match TRBD1. Germline V gene lookup returns CDR1 SGHRS and CDR2 YFSETQ. The CDR3 has 15 residues. Trimming took 0 bases from V and 1 from J; bases not matched to a gene: 4. CDR3 bases: TGCGCCAGCAGCTTGGAAACAGGGGCGTCCTACGAGCAGTACTTC. As protein: CASSLETGASYEQYF. Full variable domain (outside the CDR3, taken from reference TRBV5-1 and TRBJ2-7): KAGVTQTPRYLIKTRGQQVTLSCSPISGHRSVSWYQQTPGQGLQFLFEYFSETQRNKGNFPGRFSGRQFSNSRSEMNVSTLELGDSALYLCASSLETGASYEQYFGPGTRLTVT.

This chain uses TRBV7-2 with TRBJ2-3; possibly TRBD1 or TRBD2 for D (5 bases each). The CDR3 is 15 residues long. Germline V CDR1 and CDR2: SGHTA, FQGNSA. Trimming shortened V by 6 bases and J by 0 bases, and 13 bases separated the two germline ends. DNA for the CDR3: TGTGCCAGCAGGGGGGTAGGAGTAAGCACAGATACGCAGTATTTT. Amino acid sequence: CASRGVGVSTDTQYF. Variable domain in full (rest from reference TRBV7-2 and TRBJ2-3): GAGVSQSPSNKVTEKGKDVELRCDPISGHTALYWYRQSLGQGLEFLIYFQGNSAPDKSGLPSDRFSAERTGGSVSTLTIQRTQQEDSAVYLCASRGVGVSTDTQYFGPGTRLTVL.

This chain connects TRBV7-2 to TRBJ1-1; D gene ambiguous. The CDR3 runs to 13 residues. Germline V CDR1 and CDR2: SGHTA, FQGNSA. With 1 base removed from V and 11 bases from J, the gap between germline ends came to 14 bases. This CDR3 is CASSLVSGSGAFF. The CDR3 nucleotides are TGTGCCAGCAGCTTAGTCTCGGGGTCTGGGGCTTTCTTT.

The chain employs TRBV7-2 and TRBJ1-4, with D unresolved. Germline lookup yields CDR1 SGHTA and CDR2 FQGNSA. CDR3 length: 15 amino acids. The germline V and J ends were trimmed by 4 bases and 4 bases, with 13 bases remaining between them. The CDR3 region has the DNA TGTGCCAGCAGCTACGACCGGTCAATTAATGAAAAACTGTTTTTT. Its translation: CASSYDRSINEKLFF.

The CDR3: CASSSQGLAGGYEQYF. The CDR3, as DNA: TGCGCCAGCAGCTCCCAGGGACTAGCGGGGGGATACGAGCAGTACTTC. V is TRBV5-1 and J is TRBJ2-7; the match to TRBD2 covers 15 bases. The germline V gene has CDR1 SGHRS and CDR2 YFSETQ. This CDR3 comprises 16 residues. V trimming: 3 bases; J trimming: 4 bases; junction bases outside the gene matches: 5.

The chain links TRBV9 to TRBJ2-1; D ambiguous. V shed 4 bases and J shed 7 bases, with 15 bases lying between them. This CDR3 is built from 14 residues. The germline gives CDR1 SGDLS, CDR2 YYNGEE. The CDR3 loop reads CASSSPDLPNEQFF. The DNA for the CDR3 is TGTGCCAGCAGCTCCCCGGACCTTCCGAATGAGCAGTTCTTC.

V usage is TRBV30 and J usage is TRBJ1-1; D unclear. Germline-derived CDR1 and CDR2 are GTSNPN and SVGIG (reference sequence). CDR3 length: 14 residues. V lost 4 bases to trimming and J lost 0 bases, with 12 bases between them. This CDR3 is CAWKVGLMNTEAFF. The CDR3 bases are TGTGCCTGGAAGGTAGGGCTGATGAACACTGAAGCTTTCTTT.

This chain joins TRBV7-8 and TRBJ2-7; D is ambiguous. The CDR3 consists of 14 residues. The V and J ends lost 1 base and 3 bases respectively, with 10 bases between them. The germline CDR1 and CDR2 sequences are SGHVS and FQNEAQ. DNA for the CDR3: TGTGCCAGCAGCTTAGGGCAGTCTTACTACGAGCAGTACGTC. Protein sequence: CASSLGQSYYEQYV.

This clone was recorded once. The gene calls are TRBV7-2 and TRBJ1-1, with TRBD1 matching over 8 bases. V lost 4 bases, J lost 8 bases, and 12 bases stayed unmatched. This CDR3 is 15 amino acids long. Germline lookup yields CDR1 SGHTA and CDR2 FQGNSA. The CDR3 reads CASSYGQGLVAEAFF. As DNA, the CDR3 is TGTGCCAGCAGCTACGGACAGGGTTTAGTAGCAGAAGCTTTCTTT.

V and J are TRBV18 and TRBJ2-7, with a possible D match to TRBD1 (7 bases). Germline V gives CDR1 KGHSH, CDR2 LQKENI. With 4 bases removed from V and 10 bases from J, the gap between germline ends came to 20 bases. The CDR3 runs 14 residues. DNA of the CDR3: TGTGCCAGCTCACTCAGGGGGGACTCGGGCCCACAGTACGTC. Protein: CASSLRGDSGPQYV.

The chain employs TRBV14 and TRBJ2-7; TRBD2 matches at 12 bases. CDR1 SGHDN and CDR2 FVKESK come from the germline V gene. The CDR3 spans 16 residues. V gave up 0 bases and J gave up 4 bases; unmatched junction bases: 4. CDR3 sequence reads: CASSQDWGTSGYEQYV. The CDR3 DNA is TGTGCCAGCAGCCAAGATTGGGGGACTAGCGGGTACGAGCAGTACGTC.

Remarks on this clone: Other DNA variants within this sample encode the same CDR3. The rearrangement uses TRBV6-5 and TRBJ2-7, with 7 bases aligning to TRBD1. CDR3 length: 14 residues. V shed 0 bases, J shed 3 bases, and the junction held 2 bases outside the gene matches. Germline CDR1 and CDR2: MNHEY and SVGAGI. In DNA, the CDR3 is TGTGCCAGCAGTTACTCGGGGACAGACTACGAGCAGTACTTC. This translates into CASSYSGTDYEQYF.